Described below is a single TCR beta chain sequence and its context. Its antigen is unknown. A read error may explain this, as a much larger clone is one base away. These data belong to a study of blood T cells in healthy people across ages. Findings and caveats of the study: A roughly linear age-dependent decrease characterized TCR beta diversity per million T cells.

Isolating PBMCs gave at least 6 million of these cells per sample. Per sample, extraction of total RNA gave at least 5 micrograms in every case. A second PCR of about 7 to 12 cycles used a sample-barcoded 5' primer and a J-beta primer mix. TCRdb re-analysed the 5' RACE reads in MiXCR, keeping a single row per CDR3 protein. The data contain some 900,000 distinct CDR3 sequences, around 30% of them singletons. The CDR3 spans 14 residues. The ends were cut back, 3 bases at V and 5 bases at J, with 14 bases in the middle. Germline V gene sequence: CDR1 SGHDT, CDR2 YYEEEE. Sequenced material: blood. This chain connects TRBV5-6 to TRBJ1-1; D remains ambiguous. The TCR sequence derives from a woman aged 80 or over in good health. CDR3 bases: TGTGCCAGCAGCTGGGTACCGACGGGGACTGAAGCTTTCTTT. Protein product: CASSWVPTGTEAFF.